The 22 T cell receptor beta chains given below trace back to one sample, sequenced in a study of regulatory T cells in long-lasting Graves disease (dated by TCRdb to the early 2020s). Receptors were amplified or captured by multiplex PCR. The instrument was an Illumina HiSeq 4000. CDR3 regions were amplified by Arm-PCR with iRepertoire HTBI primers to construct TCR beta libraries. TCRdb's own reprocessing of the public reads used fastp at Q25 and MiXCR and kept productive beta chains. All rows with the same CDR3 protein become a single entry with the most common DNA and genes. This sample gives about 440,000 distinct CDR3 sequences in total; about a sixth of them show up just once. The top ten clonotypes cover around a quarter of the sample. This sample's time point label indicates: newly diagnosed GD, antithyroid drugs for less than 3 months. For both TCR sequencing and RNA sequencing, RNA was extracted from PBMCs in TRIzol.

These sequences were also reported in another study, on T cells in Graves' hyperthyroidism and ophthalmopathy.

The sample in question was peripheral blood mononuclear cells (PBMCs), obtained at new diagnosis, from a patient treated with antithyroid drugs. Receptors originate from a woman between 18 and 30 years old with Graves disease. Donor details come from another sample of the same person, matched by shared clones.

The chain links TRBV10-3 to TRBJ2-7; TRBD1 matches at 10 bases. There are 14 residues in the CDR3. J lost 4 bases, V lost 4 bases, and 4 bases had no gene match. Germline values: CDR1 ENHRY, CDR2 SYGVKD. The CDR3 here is CAISGGDRGYEQYF. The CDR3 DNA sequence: TGTGCCATCAGTGGTGGGGACAGGGGATACGAGCAGTACTTC.

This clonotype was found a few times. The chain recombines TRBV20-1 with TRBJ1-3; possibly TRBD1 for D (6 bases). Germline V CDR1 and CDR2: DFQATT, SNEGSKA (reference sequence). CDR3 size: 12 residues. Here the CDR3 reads CARGGSGNTIYF. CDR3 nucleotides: TGCGCCAGGGGAGGGTCTGGAAACACCATATATTTT.

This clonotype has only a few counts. The CDR3 DNA reads as TGCAGCGTTGAATCTAGATACGAGCAGTACTTC. This sequence encodes CSVESRYEQYF. The rearrangement uses TRBV29-1 and TRBJ2-7; D unclear. The CDR3 is 11 residues long. Germline values: CDR1 SQVTM, CDR2 ANQGSEA. The V end was cut by 2 bases, the J end by 4 bases, with 6 bases between.

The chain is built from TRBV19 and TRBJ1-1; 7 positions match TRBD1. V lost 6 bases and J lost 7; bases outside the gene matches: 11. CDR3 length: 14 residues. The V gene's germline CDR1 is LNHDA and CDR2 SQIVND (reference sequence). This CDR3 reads CASSLRDRTNEAFF. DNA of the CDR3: TGTGCCAGTAGCCTCCGGGACAGAACAAATGAAGCTTTCTTT.

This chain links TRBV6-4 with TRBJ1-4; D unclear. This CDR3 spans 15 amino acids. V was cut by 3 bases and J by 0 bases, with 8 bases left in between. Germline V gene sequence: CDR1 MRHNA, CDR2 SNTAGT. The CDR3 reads CASSEEGATNEKLFF. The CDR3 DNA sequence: TGTGCCAGCAGTGAAGAAGGTGCAACTAATGAAAAACTGTTTTTT.

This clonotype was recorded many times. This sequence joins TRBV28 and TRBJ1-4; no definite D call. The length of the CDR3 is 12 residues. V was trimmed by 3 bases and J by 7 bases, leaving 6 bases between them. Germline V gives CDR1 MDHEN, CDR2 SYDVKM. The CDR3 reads CASSFRTEKLFF. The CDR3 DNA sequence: TGTGCCAGCAGTTTTAGGACTGAAAAACTGTTTTTT.

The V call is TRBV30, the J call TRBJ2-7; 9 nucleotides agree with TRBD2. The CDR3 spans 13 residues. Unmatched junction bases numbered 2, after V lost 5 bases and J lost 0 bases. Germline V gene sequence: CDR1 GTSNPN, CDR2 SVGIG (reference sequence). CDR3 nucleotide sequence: TGTGCCTGGGATAGCGGGAGCTCCTACGAGCAGTACTTC. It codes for CAWDSGSSYEQYF.

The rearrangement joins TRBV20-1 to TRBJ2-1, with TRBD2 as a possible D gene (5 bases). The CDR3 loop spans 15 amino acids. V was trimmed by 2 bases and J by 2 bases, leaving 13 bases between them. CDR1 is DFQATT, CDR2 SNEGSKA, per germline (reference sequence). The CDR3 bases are TGCAGTGCTAGAAGATCGGGATACCCCTACAATGAGCAGTTCTTC. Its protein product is CSARRSGYPYNEQFF.

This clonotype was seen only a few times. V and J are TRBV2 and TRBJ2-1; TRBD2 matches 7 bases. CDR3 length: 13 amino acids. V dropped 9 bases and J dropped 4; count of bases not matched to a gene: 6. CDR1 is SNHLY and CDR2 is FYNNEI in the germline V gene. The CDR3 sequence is CASNRGGYNEQFF. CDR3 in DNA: TGTGCCAGTAATAGGGGAGGGTACAATGAGCAGTTCTTC.

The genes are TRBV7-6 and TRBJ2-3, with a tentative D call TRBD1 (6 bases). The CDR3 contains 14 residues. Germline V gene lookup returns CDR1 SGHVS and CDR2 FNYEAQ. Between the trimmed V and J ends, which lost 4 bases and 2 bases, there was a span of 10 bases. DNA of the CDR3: TGTGCCAGCAGCTCAGGGGCCCTCACAGATACGCAGTATTTT. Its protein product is CASSSGALTDTQYF. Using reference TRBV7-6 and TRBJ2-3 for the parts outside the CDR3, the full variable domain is GAGVSQSPRYKVTKRGQDVALRCDPISGHVSLYWYRQALGQGPEFLTYFNYEAQQDKSGLPNDRFSAERPEGSISTLTIQRTEQRDSAMYRCASSSGALTDTQYFGPGTRLTVL.

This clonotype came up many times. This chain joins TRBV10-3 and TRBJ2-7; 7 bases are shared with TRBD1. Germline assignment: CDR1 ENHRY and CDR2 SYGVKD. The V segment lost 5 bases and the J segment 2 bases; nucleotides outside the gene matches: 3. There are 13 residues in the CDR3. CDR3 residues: CAISYRGAYEQYF. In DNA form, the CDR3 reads TGTGCCATCAGTTACAGGGGAGCCTACGAGCAGTACTTC.

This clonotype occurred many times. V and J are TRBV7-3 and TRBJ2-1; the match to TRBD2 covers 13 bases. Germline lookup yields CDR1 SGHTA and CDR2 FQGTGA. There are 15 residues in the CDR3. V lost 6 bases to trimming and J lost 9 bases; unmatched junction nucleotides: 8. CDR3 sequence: CASSRTSGSGSEQFF. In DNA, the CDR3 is TGTGCCAGCAGTAGGACTAGCGGGAGTGGGAGTGAGCAGTTCTTC.

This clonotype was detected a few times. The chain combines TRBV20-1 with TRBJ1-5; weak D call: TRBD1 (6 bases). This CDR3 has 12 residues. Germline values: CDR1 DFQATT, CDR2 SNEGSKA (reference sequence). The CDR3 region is CSGQNSNQPQHF. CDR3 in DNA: TGCAGCGGACAGAACAGCAATCAGCCCCAGCATTTT.

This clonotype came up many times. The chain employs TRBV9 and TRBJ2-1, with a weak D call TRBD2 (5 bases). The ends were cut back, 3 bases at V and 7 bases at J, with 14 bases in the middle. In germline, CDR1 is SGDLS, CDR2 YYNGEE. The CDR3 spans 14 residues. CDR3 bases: TGTGCCAGCAGCGCGAGCGGAGCTCTGAATGAGCAGTTCTTC. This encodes CASSASGALNEQFF.

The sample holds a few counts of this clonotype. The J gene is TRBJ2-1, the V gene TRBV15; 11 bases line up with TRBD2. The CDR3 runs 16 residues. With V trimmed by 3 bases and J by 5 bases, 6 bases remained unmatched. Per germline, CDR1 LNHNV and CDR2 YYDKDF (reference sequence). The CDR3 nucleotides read TGTGCCACCAGCAGTCAGCTAGCGGGAGGTAACAATGAGCAGTTCTTC. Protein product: CATSSQLAGGNNEQFF.

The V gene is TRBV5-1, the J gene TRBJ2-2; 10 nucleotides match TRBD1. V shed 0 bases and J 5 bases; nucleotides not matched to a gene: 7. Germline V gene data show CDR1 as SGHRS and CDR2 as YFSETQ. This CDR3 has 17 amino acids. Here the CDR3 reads CASSLAGTGDGTGELFF. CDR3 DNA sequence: TGCGCCAGCAGCTTGGCCGGGACAGGGGATGGGACCGGGGAGCTGTTTTTT.

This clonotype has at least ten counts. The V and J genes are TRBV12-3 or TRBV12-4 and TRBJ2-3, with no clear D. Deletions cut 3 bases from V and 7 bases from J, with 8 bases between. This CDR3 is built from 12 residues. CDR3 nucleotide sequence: TGTGCCAGCAGTTTGTCACAGAATACGCAGTATTTT. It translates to CASSLSQNTQYF.

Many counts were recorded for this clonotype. In nucleotides, the CDR3 is TGCAGCGCCGGAAACTCCGGTCCCGCTTTCTTT. Translating it yields CSAGNSGPAFF. The chain carries TRBV29-1 and TRBJ1-1; D is undetermined. The CDR3 loop spans 11 amino acids. CDR1 is SQVTM and CDR2 is ANQGSEA in the germline V gene. Trimming cost V 7 bases and J 11 bases, with 17 bases left between them.

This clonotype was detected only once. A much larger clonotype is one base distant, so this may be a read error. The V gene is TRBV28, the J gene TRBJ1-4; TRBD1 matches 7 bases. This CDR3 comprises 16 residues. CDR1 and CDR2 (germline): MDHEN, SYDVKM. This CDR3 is CASSFMVGTVREKLLF. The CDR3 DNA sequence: TGTGCCAGCAGTTTTATGGTTGGGACAGTGAGGGAAAAACTGCTTTTT.

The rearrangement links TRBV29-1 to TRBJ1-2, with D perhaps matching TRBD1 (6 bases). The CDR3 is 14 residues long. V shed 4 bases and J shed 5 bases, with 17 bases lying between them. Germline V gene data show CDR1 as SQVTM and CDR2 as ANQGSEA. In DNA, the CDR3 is TGCAGCGTTGCCGGGACACGCGAGGGTTATGGCTACACCTTC. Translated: CSVAGTREGYGYTF.

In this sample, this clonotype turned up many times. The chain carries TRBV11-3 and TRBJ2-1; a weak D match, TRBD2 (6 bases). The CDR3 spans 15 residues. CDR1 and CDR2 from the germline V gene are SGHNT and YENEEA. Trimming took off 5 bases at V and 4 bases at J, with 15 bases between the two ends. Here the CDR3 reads CASSPKEGPYNEQFF. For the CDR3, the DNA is TGTGCCAGCAGCCCCAAGGAGGGCCCATACAATGAGCAGTTCTTC.

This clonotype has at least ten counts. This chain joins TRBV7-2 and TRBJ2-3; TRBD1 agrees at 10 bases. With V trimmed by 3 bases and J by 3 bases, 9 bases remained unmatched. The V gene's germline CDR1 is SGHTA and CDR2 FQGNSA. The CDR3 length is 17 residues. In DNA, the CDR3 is TGTGCCAGCAGCTTGAGGGAATGGACAGGGGGGACAGATACGCAGTATTTT. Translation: CASSLREWTGGTDTQYF.